The 15 T cell receptor beta chains below come from one sample, sequenced in a study of a mutant IDH1 vaccine in newly diagnosed glioma. As for time point: week 5, during vaccination. Vaccination comprised doses that each held 300 ug of mutant IDH1 20-mer peptide, plus topical imiquimod. These receptors have no known antigen. The assay was immunoSEQ multiplex PCR, and TCRdb's table has in-frame clones only and misses some. The repertoire consists of about 40,000 clones, with more than 85% occurring once and the leading ten covering 2% to 3%. The sample consisted of PBMCs, taken from a glioma patient whose treatment included an IDH1 peptide vaccine. The receptors shown here come from a man aged 50 or older with glioma.

The chain recombines TRBV7-2 with TRBJ2-6; D is perhaps TRBD1 (5 bases). The CDR3 loop spans 17 amino acids. Per germline, CDR1 SGHTA and CDR2 FQGNSA. The V end was cut by 6 bases, the J end by 0 bases, with 15 bases between. CDR3 sequence: CASRWRQLDSGANVLTF. The CDR3 nucleotides read TGTGCCAGCAGGTGGAGACAGCTGGACTCTGGGGCCAACGTCCTGACTTTC.

This chain uses TRBV4-3 with TRBJ1-5; maybe TRBD1 (5 bases). Germline V gene lookup returns CDR1 LGHNA and CDR2 YSLEER. Trimming left V 0 bases short and J 5 bases short, with 11 bases between. The CDR3 length is 15 residues. CDR3 residues: CASSQDPAGDQPQHF. CDR3 nucleotide sequence: TGCGCCAGCAGCCAAGATCCGGCGGGGGATCAGCCCCAGCATTTT.

The chain combines TRBV11-3 with TRBJ2-6; the D gene is possibly TRBD2 (5 bases). The ends were cut back, 1 base at V and 0 bases at J, with 7 bases in the middle. Germline V gene lookup returns CDR1 SGHNT and CDR2 YENEEA. This CDR3 is built from 16 residues. The chain's CDR3 is CASSLVAGSGANVLTF. DNA for the CDR3: TGTGCCAGCAGCTTAGTGGCGGGCTCTGGGGCCAACGTCCTGACTTTC.

The chain combines TRBV11-2 with TRBJ2-7; TRBD1 is a possible D gene (7 bases). CDR3 length: 14 residues. CDR1 and CDR2 (germline): SGHAT, FQNNGV. Trimming removed 2 bases from V and 6 bases from J, with 14 bases in between. CDR3 bases: TGTGCCAGCAGCTTAACCCCAGGGGGGACCGAGCAGTACTTC. Protein: CASSLTPGGTEQYF.

This rearrangement joins TRBV6-5 to TRBJ2-6; no firm D call. Germline V CDR1 and CDR2: MNHEY, SVGAGI. The CDR3 is 14 residues long. V dropped 5 bases and J dropped 2 bases, with 7 bases sitting between them. In DNA, the CDR3 is TGTGCCAGCAGTACCTCTCCTGGGGCCAACGTCCTGACTTTC. Translated: CASSTSPGANVLTF.

The chain uses TRBV18 and TRBJ1-1; 7 nucleotides align to TRBD1. The CDR3 is 16 residues long. The germline V gene encodes CDR1 KGHSH and CDR2 LQKENI. V lost 3 bases and J lost 5; bases outside the gene matches: 12. This chain's CDR3 is CASSPVRQGGGTEAFF. The CDR3 DNA is TGTGCCAGCTCACCTGTCCGGCAGGGGGGTGGGACTGAAGCTTTCTTT. Complete variable domain (other parts from reference TRBV18 and TRBJ1-1): NAGVMQNPRHLVRRRGQEARLRCSPMKGHSHVYWYRQLPEEGLKFMVYLQKENIIDESGMPKERFSAEFPKEGPSILRIQQVVRGDSAAYFCASSPVRQGGGTEAFFGQGTRLTVV.

The chain uses TRBV4-3 and TRBJ1-1; no firm D call. V was cut by 1 base and J by 4 bases, with 10 bases left in between. This CDR3 has 14 residues. The germline V gene encodes CDR1 LGHNA and CDR2 YSLEER. The CDR3 bases are TGCGCCAGCAGCCAAGGTAGGGTGGGCACTGAAGCTTTCTTT. It translates to CASSQGRVGTEAFF.

Comments on this clone: Within the sample, other DNA sequences also encode this same CDR3. The J gene is TRBJ2-7, the V gene TRBV27; 7 bases align to TRBD1. CDR3 length: 15 residues. CDR1 and CDR2 from the germline V gene are MNHEY and SMNVEV (reference sequence). V was clipped by 0 bases and J by 0 bases; unmatched bases: 2. Here the CDR3 reads CASSLSGTASYEQYF. CDR3 nucleotide sequence: TGTGCCAGCAGTTTATCCGGGACAGCCTCCTACGAGCAGTACTTC.

The rearrangement uses TRBV4-3 and TRBJ2-3, with D possibly being TRBD1 or TRBD2 (7 bases each). CDR1 and CDR2 (germline): LGHNA, YSLEER. This CDR3 contains 16 residues. Trimming left V 0 bases short and J 3 bases short, with 13 bases between. CDR3 nucleotides: TGCGCCAGCAGCCAAGAACTCAGGGGGGGGACAGATACGCAGTATTTT. This gives the protein CASSQELRGGTDTQYF.

This rearrangement joins TRBV7-6 to TRBJ1-6; possible D gene TRBD1, 6 bases. The CDR3 is 15 residues long. With 5 bases removed from V and 7 bases from J, the gap between germline ends came to 15 bases. Germline V gives CDR1 SGHVS, CDR2 FNYEAQ. The CDR3 nucleotides read TGTGCCAGCAGCCAAAAAAGGGGGAGAAATTCACCCCTCCACTTT. It translates to CASSQKRGRNSPLHF.

V is TRBV29-1 and J is TRBJ1-4, with D tentatively TRBD1 (6 bases). Germline V gene sequence: CDR1 SQVTM, CDR2 ANQGSEA. The CDR3 length is 15 residues. V was pared by 6 bases and J by 7 bases, with 21 bases between. CDR3 region: CSVAHAGGGGEKLFF. The CDR3 region has the DNA TGCAGCGTCGCGCATGCGGGGGGCGGGGGTGAAAAACTGTTTTTT.

J is TRBJ2-2 and V is TRBV9, with 9 bases fitting TRBD2. The ends lost 0 bases at V and 7 bases at J; junction bases unmatched: 7. Looked up from germline, CDR1 is SGDLS and CDR2 is YYNGEE. The CDR3 covers 16 residues. CDR3 amino acids: CASSVGGLAGSGELFF. The CDR3 DNA reads TGTGCCAGCAGCGTAGGGGGACTAGCTGGTAGCGGGGAGCTGTTTTTT.

The genes are TRBV5-1 and TRBJ1-5; 9 nucleotides agree with TRBD1. From germline, CDR1 is SGHRS and CDR2 YFSETQ. The CDR3 totals 15 residues. The J segment lost 5 bases and the V segment lost 4 bases, leaving 7 bases of the junction unmatched. In DNA form, the CDR3 reads TGCGCCAGCAGCCCATGGACAGGGGAGGATCAGCCCCAGCATTTT. Translated: CASSPWTGEDQPQHF.

V and J are TRBV9 and TRBJ1-2; 11 bases align to TRBD1. Germline values: CDR1 SGDLS, CDR2 YYNGEE. The CDR3 contains 15 residues. With 4 bases clipped from V and 8 bases from J, the junction kept 10 bases outside the gene matches. CDR3: CASSPRTGGIEGYTF. The CDR3 region has the DNA TGTGCCAGCAGCCCACGGACAGGGGGCATCGAGGGCTACACCTTC.

The V call is TRBV28, the J call TRBJ2-6; weak D call: TRBD2 (6 bases). CDR1 and CDR2 (germline): MDHEN, SYDVKM. The V end was cut by 2 bases, the J end by 4 bases, with 9 bases between. The CDR3 consists of 15 residues. This chain's CDR3 is CASSLAGSGANVLTF. Here the CDR3 DNA reads TGTGCCAGCAGTTTAGCGGGATCCGGGGCCAACGTCCTGACTTTC.